A single sample gave rise to the 27 T cell receptor beta chains below, sequenced in a study of T cells after yellow fever vaccination. One entry per CDR3 protein results from TCRdb running MiXCR on the 5' RACE reads. The sample holds about 510,000 distinct CDR3 sequences, just over 20% seen once. The sequenced sample was PBMCs, obtained less than 25 days after the first yellow fever vaccination. The receptors originated from a young man who received the YFV17D yellow fever vaccine.

The table lists this clonotype with a few counts. The rearrangement links TRBV12-3 or TRBV12-4 to TRBJ2-1; 9 bases are a match to TRBD2. CDR3 size: 17 residues. The V and J ends lost 6 bases and 0 bases, in that order; junction bases with no gene match: 9. CDR3 residues: CASSPRLAASSYNEQFF. Here the CDR3 DNA reads TGTGCCAGCAGCCCCCGACTAGCGGCGAGCTCCTACAATGAGCAGTTCTTC.

This chain links TRBV20-1 with TRBJ2-5, with D perhaps matching TRBD1 (6 bases). Trimming cost V 0 bases and J 1 base, with 9 bases left between them. Germline V CDR1 and CDR2: DFQATT, SNEGSKA (reference sequence). CDR3 length equals 14 residues. CDR3 sequence (DNA): TGCAGTGCTAGAGATGAAGGGGGCCAAGAGACCCAGTACTTC. Translating it yields CSARDEGGQETQYF.

This clonotype was found a few times. The V and J genes are TRBV4-1 and TRBJ2-2, with 7 bases aligning to TRBD1. CDR1 is MGHRA and CDR2 is YSYEKL in the germline V gene. The CDR3 sequence is 15 residues long. V lost 1 base to trimming and J lost 4 bases; unmatched junction nucleotides: 3. CDR3 DNA sequence: TGCGCCAGCAGCCAAGCGACAGGGCCCACCGGGGAGCTGTTTTTT. Translated: CASSQATGPTGELFF.

The chain carries TRBV19 and TRBJ1-2; D is ambiguous. Trimming took 3 bases from V and 8 from J, leaving 16 bases between them. Germline CDR1 LNHDA, CDR2 SQIVND (reference sequence). There are 14 residues in the CDR3. DNA of the CDR3: TGTGCCAGTAGTATTGGCCCCGTGGAGAGCGGCTACACCTTC. Amino acid sequence: CASSIGPVESGYTF. The full variable domain, completed using reference TRBV19 and TRBJ1-2, is DGGITQSPKYLFRKEGQNVTLSCEQNLNHDAMYWYRQDPGQGLRLIYYSQIVNDFQKGDIAEGYSVSREKKESFPLTVTSAQKNPTAFYLCASSIGPVESGYTFGSGTRLTVV.

The V call is TRBV6-5, the J call TRBJ1-1, with 8 bases aligning to TRBD1. The V and J ends lost 2 bases and 8 bases, in that order; junction bases with no gene match: 10. CDR1 MNHEY and CDR2 SVGAGI come from the germline V gene. The CDR3 is made up of 15 amino acids. CDR3 sequence reads: CASSYDRGEQREAFF. The DNA for the CDR3 is TGTGCCAGCAGTTACGACAGGGGAGAACAAAGAGAAGCTTTCTTT.

V usage is TRBV4-1 and J usage is TRBJ1-2; TRBD1 matches at 8 bases. Unmatched junction bases numbered 13, after V lost 2 bases and J lost 8 bases. This CDR3 has 16 amino acids. Germline V gene lookup returns CDR1 MGHRA and CDR2 YSYEKL. CDR3: CASSQRSLQGEKGYTF. The CDR3 nucleotides read TGCGCCAGCAGCCAAAGGTCCCTACAGGGGGAAAAGGGCTACACCTTC.

V and J are TRBV6-6 and TRBJ1-2; D perhaps matches TRBD1 (5 bases). Trimming stripped 8 bases from V and 13 bases from J, with 23 bases between. Germline CDR1 MNHNY, CDR2 SVGAGI (reference sequence). CDR3 length: 13 amino acids. The CDR3 reads CASQNAITGACTF. Written as DNA, the CDR3 is TGTGCCAGCCAAAACGCGATAACAGGCGCGTGCACCTTC.

V usage is TRBV15 and J usage is TRBJ2-1; 14 nucleotides align to TRBD2. The CDR3 totals 18 residues. The V segment lost 3 bases and the J segment 2 bases; nucleotides outside the gene matches: 6. Germline V CDR1 and CDR2: LNHNV, YYDKDF (reference sequence). CDR3 in amino acids: CATSSSGLAGVPYNEQFF. In DNA form, the CDR3 reads TGTGCCACCAGCAGTTCGGGACTAGCGGGGGTCCCCTACAATGAGCAGTTCTTC.

This clonotype was observed a few times. J is TRBJ1-1 and V is TRBV12-3 or TRBV12-4; D is perhaps TRBD1 (6 bases). V shed 6 bases and J shed 6 bases, with 26 bases lying between them. The CDR3 is made up of 17 amino acids. The CDR3 is CASSRNPQGPGGPEAFF. CDR3 sequence (DNA): TGTGCCAGCAGCCGAAATCCTCAGGGCCCCGGGGGGCCTGAAGCTTTCTTT.

The table lists this clonotype with a few counts. CDR3 protein: CASSTGTGETQYF. The CDR3 nucleotides read TGTGCCAGCAGCACCGGGACAGGGGAGACCCAGTACTTC. The chain couples TRBV7-9 to TRBJ2-5; TRBD1 agrees at 9 bases. The CDR3 totals 13 residues. CDR1 SEHNR and CDR2 FQNEAQ come from the germline V gene (reference sequence). The ends lost 5 bases at V and 5 bases at J; junction bases unmatched: 3.

The chain employs TRBV20-1 and TRBJ1-2; maybe TRBD1 (5 bases). Deletions cut 1 base from V and 0 bases from J, with 9 bases between. Germline loops: CDR1 DFQATT, CDR2 SNEGSKA (reference sequence). The CDR3 extends over 14 amino acids. In DNA, the CDR3 is TGCAGTGCTAGAGGGGACGGTACTAACTATGGCTACACCTTC. This gives the protein CSARGDGTNYGYTF.

The table lists this clonotype with a count of one. The genes are TRBV5-8 and TRBJ2-5; the D gene could be TRBD1 or TRBD2 (5 bases each). This CDR3 is built from 14 residues. V lost 4 bases to trimming and J lost 4 bases, with 14 bases between them. Germline values: CDR1 SGHTS, CDR2 YDEGEE. The CDR3 here is CASSLYGARETQYF. In nucleotides, the CDR3 is TGTGCCAGCAGCCTCTACGGGGCGAGAGAGACCCAGTACTTC.

This clonotype appeared a few times. V is TRBV4-3 and J is TRBJ1-2, with 7 bases that match TRBD1. The V and J ends lost 4 bases and 0 bases, in that order; junction bases with no gene match: 14. This CDR3 is 18 amino acids long. CDR1 is LGHNA and CDR2 is YSLEER in the germline V gene. The CDR3: CASSPGVPGQISNYGYTF. DNA of the CDR3: TGCGCCAGCAGCCCGGGGGTACCGGGACAGATATCTAACTATGGCTACACCTTC.

The rearrangement joins TRBV7-3 to TRBJ2-7; 7 bases line up with TRBD2. CDR3 length: 15 residues. The J segment lost 2 bases and the V segment lost 6 bases, leaving 10 bases of the junction unmatched. Germline values: CDR1 SGHTA, CDR2 FQGTGA. CDR3 DNA: TGTGCCAGCAGTCCCGGCGGGGGACCCCCCTACGAGCAGTACTTC. It encodes CASSPGGGPPYEQYF.

The chain is built from TRBV7-9 and TRBJ2-6, with D perhaps matching TRBD1 (6 bases). The V gene lost 5 bases and the J gene lost 0 bases, with 14 bases spanning the gap. In germline, CDR1 is SEHNR, CDR2 FQNEAQ (reference sequence). This CDR3 contains 17 residues. CDR3 bases: TGTGCCAGCAGCACCGCACAGGGAAACTCTGGGGCCAACGTCCTGACTTTC. It specifies CASSTAQGNSGANVLTF.

V usage is TRBV4-3 and J usage is TRBJ2-5; D remains ambiguous. Germline values: CDR1 LGHNA, CDR2 YSLEER. Trimming cost V 3 bases and J 0 bases, with 8 bases left between them. CDR3 length: 14 residues. The CDR3 DNA reads TGCGCCAGCAGCCATGCCTCCGACCAAGAGACCCAGTACTTC. Protein product: CASSHASDQETQYF.

Concerning this clonotype: With a much larger clone just one base away, this may be a read error. V gene TRBV19 combines with J gene TRBJ1-5; D is ambiguous. Germline CDR1 and CDR2: LNHDA and SQIVND (reference sequence). The CDR3 runs 15 residues. CDR3 sequence: CASSIYSDFNQPLHF. The CDR3 DNA is TGTGCCAGTAGCATATATAGTGATTTTAACCAGCCCCTGCATTTT.

This sequence joins TRBV11-2 and TRBJ2-3; tentatively, D is TRBD1 (6 bases). In germline, CDR1 is SGHAT, CDR2 FQNNGV. Deletions cut 3 bases from V and 4 bases from J, with 14 bases between. The CDR3 contains 15 residues. The CDR3 spells CASSFSPRGADTQYF. CDR3 nucleotides: TGTGCCAGCAGCTTTTCGCCCAGGGGCGCAGATACGCAGTATTTT. Full variable domain (rest looked up from reference TRBV11-2 and TRBJ2-3): EAGVAQSPRYKIIEKRQSVAFWCNPISGHATLYWYQQILGQGPKLLIQFQNNGVVDDSQLPKDRFSAERLKGVDSTLKIQPAKLEDSAVYLCASSFSPRGADTQYFGPGTRLTVL.

The chain is built from TRBV20-1 and TRBJ2-7; D not resolved. The V gene lost 0 bases and the J gene lost 2 bases, with 14 bases spanning the gap. CDR3 size: 15 residues. Germline loops: CDR1 DFQATT, CDR2 SNEGSKA (reference sequence). CDR3 residues: CSARDTRRGTYEQYF. The CDR3 DNA reads TGCAGTGCTAGAGATACTCGCAGAGGCACCTACGAGCAGTACTTC.

This clonotype was found a few times. This chain links TRBV6-2 or TRBV6-3 with TRBJ2-7; 7 positions match TRBD1. CDR1 is MNHEY, CDR2 SVGEGT, per germline. Trimming removed 6 bases from V and 0 bases from J; junction bases left unmatched: 2. The CDR3 consists of 13 residues. Written as DNA, the CDR3 is TGTGCCAGCAGCCAGGGGGTCTCCTACGAGCAGTACGTC. This gives the protein CASSQGVSYEQYV.

The chain joins TRBV10-3 to TRBJ1-1, with 10 bases matching TRBD1. The CDR3 is 15 residues long. Germline CDR1 ENHRY, CDR2 SYGVKD. Losses at the gene ends were 3 bases for V and 2 bases for J; bases not matched to a gene: 3. The CDR3 loop is CAISDRTGGNTEAFF. The CDR3 coding sequence is TGTGCCATCAGTGATCGGACAGGGGGAAACACTGAAGCTTTCTTT.

This clonotype was detected a few times. The gene calls are TRBV27 and TRBJ2-1, with 7 bases matching TRBD1. Trimming cost V 5 bases and J 9 bases; bases outside gene matches: 7. The CDR3 length is 13 residues. Per the germline V gene, CDR1 is MNHEY and CDR2 is SMNVEV (reference sequence). Written as DNA, the CDR3 is TGTGCCAGCAGTAGACAGGGTAGAGGTGAGCAGTTCTTC. Translation: CASSRQGRGEQFF.

This clonotype was observed many times. This rearrangement joins TRBV7-2 to TRBJ2-5; 7 positions match TRBD1. V dropped 8 bases and J dropped 4; count of bases not matched to a gene: 7. Germline assignment: CDR1 SGHTA and CDR2 FQGNSA. This CDR3 has 13 amino acids. The CDR3 reads CASSPQGRETQYF. The CDR3 bases are TGTGCCAGCTCACCACAGGGGCGAGAGACCCAGTACTTC.

A few counts support this clonotype. The V and J genes are TRBV6-6 and TRBJ2-7; TRBD2 matches at 7 bases. From germline, CDR1 is MNHNY and CDR2 SVGAGI (reference sequence). J gave up 5 bases and V 7 bases, and 5 bases lay outside the gene matches. This CDR3 is 12 amino acids long. CDR3 sequence: CASNPGRDEQYF. CDR3 DNA: TGTGCCAGCAACCCAGGGAGGGACGAGCAGTACTTC.

This chain links TRBV13 with TRBJ1-2; D possibly corresponds to TRBD1 (6 bases). This CDR3 spans 14 amino acids. V lost 4 bases to trimming and J lost 2 bases, with 11 bases between them. CDR1 is PRHDT and CDR2 is FYEKMQ in the germline V gene (reference sequence). The CDR3 nucleotides read TGTGCCAGCAGCTACGAGCAGGGGAACTATGGCTACACCTTC. This gives the protein CASSYEQGNYGYTF. Filled out from reference TRBV13 and TRBJ1-2, the complete variable domain reads AAGVIQSPRHLIKEKRETATLKCYPIPRHDTVYWYQQGPGQDPQFLISFYEKMQSDKGSIPDRFSAQQFSDYHSELNMSSLELGDSALYFCASSYEQGNYGYTFGSGTRLTVV.

The chain uses TRBV6-1 and TRBJ2-6; no clear D. The CDR3 sequence is 14 residues long. The V end lost 5 bases, the J end lost 2 bases, and 7 bases lay between the germline ends. Germline V gene sequence: CDR1 MNHNS, CDR2 SASEGT. Here the CDR3 DNA reads TGTGCCAGCAGTCCCCTCGCTGGGGCCAACGTCCTGACTTTC. This codes for CASSPLAGANVLTF.

The rearrangement links TRBV6-2 or TRBV6-3 to TRBJ2-4, with 8 bases identical to TRBD1. Germline V gene sequence: CDR1 MNHEY, CDR2 SVGEGT. J was trimmed by 5 bases and V by 6 bases; bases with no gene match: 0. The length of the CDR3 is 12 residues. CDR3 in amino acids: CASRQGENIQYF. CDR3 nucleotides: TGTGCCAGCAGACAGGGGGAAAACATTCAGTACTTC.